The clone carrying this TCR beta chain appeared a few times. Random hexamers were used to reverse transcribe roughly 0.5 to 1 ug of RNA. It was immunoSEQ multiplex PCR that amplified TCR beta CDR3 across 54 Vbeta and 13 Jbeta. Each CDR3 protein is one row after TCRdb ran MiXCR on the immunoSEQ multiplex PCR reads. The sample contains approximately 110,000 distinct CDR3 sequences, around 94% of which appear only once. From blood CD8+ and CD4+ T cells, the TCR beta chain was sequenced. TEMRA cells underwent FACS enrichment and CD8+ and CD4+ T cells underwent negative isolation. These data come from a study of CD8 T cells in Susac syndrome. The specimen sequenced was CD4+ T cells from PBMCs. The receptor was isolated from a human donor in good health.

The CDR3 reads CAISESAYEQYF. The CDR3 DNA follows: TGTGCCATCAGTGAGTCGGCTTACGAGCAGTACTTC. The chain links TRBV10-3 to TRBJ2-7, with unresolved D. V lost 0 bases and J lost 4, with 4 bases in between. The CDR3 is made up of 12 amino acids. Germline values: CDR1 ENHRY, CDR2 SYGVKD.